These 22 T cell receptor beta chains were sequenced from one sample in a study of blood T cell repertoires in COVID-19. Libraries were prepared by immunoSEQ multiplex PCR; TCRdb keeps only in-frame clonotypes and omits some of them. The sample has hundreds of thousands of clones, 86% seen once. What was sequenced was peripheral blood. The source of these receptors is a woman in her thirties with active or convalescent COVID-19.

Points on this clone: This specimen includes other DNA sequences encoding the same CDR3. J is TRBJ1-5 and V is TRBV6-5, with 7 bases lining up with TRBD1. V dropped 2 bases and J dropped 2; count of bases not matched to a gene: 0. CDR1 and CDR2 (germline): MNHEY, SVGAGI. This CDR3 is 14 amino acids long. CDR3 amino acids: CASSYQGGNQPQHF. CDR3 coding DNA: TGTGCCAGCAGTTACCAGGGGGGCAATCAGCCCCAGCATTTT.

The chain links TRBV11-2 to TRBJ1-4; the D is unclear. V was pared by 5 bases and J by 8 bases, with 21 bases between. The CDR3 has 16 amino acids. Germline assignment: CDR1 SGHAT and CDR2 FQNNGV. CDR3 sequence (DNA): TGTGCCAGCAGCCGAGAGGTACTTAACATAAGGGAAAAACTGTTTTTT. This encodes CASSREVLNIREKLFF.

This sequence joins TRBV7-9 and TRBJ2-7; 8 bases match TRBD2. V gave up 3 bases and J gave up 3 bases; unmatched junction bases: 1. The CDR3 has 13 amino acids. Germline V gene sequence: CDR1 SEHNR, CDR2 FQNEAQ (reference sequence). This CDR3 is CASSLGLDYEQYF. For the CDR3, the DNA is TGTGCCAGCAGCTTGGGACTAGACTACGAGCAGTACTTC.

Details on this clone: The sample carries other DNA sequences with the same CDR3. This chain links TRBV9 with TRBJ1-1; maybe TRBD1 (6 bases). The CDR3 contains 14 residues. Germline values: CDR1 SGDLS, CDR2 YYNGEE. V was pared by 2 bases and J by 1 base, with 9 bases between. This CDR3 reads CASSVQGSNTEAFF. The CDR3 DNA sequence: TGTGCCAGCAGCGTCCAGGGGTCGAACACTGAAGCTTTCTTT.

The J gene is TRBJ2-7, the V gene TRBV2; 7 bases align to TRBD1. With V trimmed by 4 bases and J by 5 bases, 5 bases remained unmatched. The CDR3 covers 13 residues. The germline CDR1 and CDR2 sequences are SNHLY and FYNNEI. The CDR3: CASSAQGSDEQYF. CDR3 DNA sequence: TGTGCCAGCAGTGCACAGGGGTCCGACGAGCAGTACTTC.

The rearrangement uses TRBV18 and TRBJ1-3; 7 bases match TRBD1. J gave up 0 bases and V 0 bases, and 5 bases lay outside the gene matches. Per the germline V gene, CDR1 is KGHSH and CDR2 is LQKENI. This CDR3 contains 17 residues. CDR3 sequence (DNA): TGTGCCAGCTCACCACCGGGACAGCCGAACTCTGGAAACACCATATATTTT. It yields the protein CASSPPGQPNSGNTIYF.

The chain combines TRBV11-2 with TRBJ2-7, with no clear D. The CDR3 consists of 16 residues. Germline V gene data show CDR1 as SGHAT and CDR2 as FQNNGV. Trimming left V 5 bases short and J 0 bases short, with 17 bases between. In DNA, the CDR3 is TGTGCCAGCAGCCTATCCTCCTTGCGGTCCTCCTACGAGCAGTACTTC. Translating it yields CASSLSSLRSSYEQYF.

This chain joins TRBV2 and TRBJ1-5, with TRBD1 matching 7 bases. The germline gives CDR1 SNHLY, CDR2 FYNNEI. V trimming: 6 bases; J trimming: 2 bases; junction bases outside the gene matches: 4. This CDR3 has 14 residues. CDR3 sequence: CASRGDSRNQPQHF. The CDR3 DNA follows: TGTGCCAGCAGAGGGGACAGTCGCAATCAGCCCCAGCATTTT. Based on the CDR3 plus reference TRBV2 and TRBJ1-5, the full variable domain is EPEVTQTPSHQVTQMGQEVILRCVPISNHLYFYWYRQILGQKVEFLVSFYNNEISEKSEIFDDQFSVERPDGSNFTLKIRSTKLEDSAMYFCASRGDSRNQPQHFGDGTRLSIL.

The chain joins TRBV3-1 (or the pseudogene TRBV3-2) to TRBJ1-2; D call uncertain. Per the germline V gene, CDR1 is LGHDT and CDR2 is YNNKEL (reference sequence). The V and J ends lost 0 bases and 8 bases respectively, with 13 bases between them. The CDR3 has 14 residues. The DNA for the CDR3 is TGTGCCAGCAGCCAAGATCAGGAGGGCTTAGGCTACACCTTC. This sequence encodes CASSQDQEGLGYTF.

CDR3 sequence (DNA): TGTGCCTGGAGTCGGGCGGGGATCCAAGAGACCCAGTACTTC. This sequence encodes CAWSRAGIQETQYF. V usage is TRBV30 and J usage is TRBJ2-5; maybe TRBD2 (6 bases). This CDR3 region has 14 residues. V lost 2 bases, J lost 1 base, and 11 bases lay in between. The germline V gene encodes CDR1 GTSNPN and CDR2 SVGIG (reference sequence).

V usage is TRBV6-7 and J usage is TRBJ1-2, with TRBD1 matching over 9 bases. TRBV6-7 counts as an open reading frame of uncertain function. The junction had 16 bases not matched to a gene; V was cut back by 7 bases and J by 7 bases. CDR3 length: 16 amino acids. CDR3 nucleotides: TGTGCCAGCATAAACTCTACAGGGGGCGGGGTAGGTGGCTACACCTTC. Protein sequence: CASINSTGGGVGGYTF.

The chain uses TRBV5-6 and TRBJ1-3, with D perhaps matching TRBD1 (6 bases). Germline V gene lookup returns CDR1 SGHDT and CDR2 YYEEEE. V shed 5 bases and J shed 4 bases, with 13 bases lying between them. The CDR3 contains 14 residues. For the CDR3, the DNA is TGTGCCAGCAGGACTCGGGACACGGGAAACACCATATATTTT. Its protein product is CASRTRDTGNTIYF.

This clone was seen more than once but under ten times. The rearrangement uses TRBV6-5 and TRBJ2-2; D remains ambiguous. Trimming took off 5 bases at V and 0 bases at J, with 4 bases between the two ends. There are 13 residues in the CDR3. Germline V lookup: CDR1 MNHEY, CDR2 SVGAGI. The CDR3 coding sequence is TGTGCCAGCAGTCAGACGAACACCGGGGAGCTGTTTTTT. It encodes CASSQTNTGELFF.

The rearrangement links TRBV5-8 to TRBJ1-5, with 8 positions matching TRBD1. CDR3 length: 19 amino acids. The V gene end was trimmed by 4 bases and the J gene end by 0 bases; junction bases not matched to a gene: 15. Germline V gene data show CDR1 as SGHTS and CDR2 as YDEGEE. The DNA of the CDR3 is TGTGCCAGCAGCGAAGATCCGGGACAGGTTCTCGTTAGCAATCAGCCCCAGCATTTT. Translation gives CASSEDPGQVLVSNQPQHF.

The chain uses TRBV15 and TRBJ1-4; D is unresolved. CDR1 is LNHNV and CDR2 is YYDKDF in the germline V gene (reference sequence). V was shortened by 3 bases and J by 3 bases, with 11 bases between the two germline ends. The CDR3 runs 15 residues. The CDR3 DNA is TGTGCCACCAGCAGGGTTAACGGGGCTAATGAAAAACTGTTTTTT. This gives the protein CATSRVNGANEKLFF.

V gene TRBV11-2 combines with J gene TRBJ1-6; D gene ambiguous. CDR1 and CDR2 from the germline V gene are SGHAT and FQNNGV. This CDR3 is 15 amino acids long. Between the trimmed V and J ends, which lost 6 bases and 7 bases, there was a span of 16 bases. The CDR3 loop is CASRSRVERNSPLHF. For the CDR3, the DNA is TGTGCCAGCAGGTCGCGGGTAGAGAGGAATTCACCCCTCCACTTT. Complete variable domain (other parts from reference TRBV11-2 and TRBJ1-6): EAGVAQSPRYKIIEKRQSVAFWCNPISGHATLYWYQQILGQGPKLLIQFQNNGVVDDSQLPKDRFSAERLKGVDSTLKIQPAKLEDSAVYLCASRSRVERNSPLHFGNGTRLTVT.

The V and J genes are TRBV27 and TRBJ2-7, with 7 bases aligning to TRBD1. The V gene's germline CDR1 is MNHEY and CDR2 SMNVEV (reference sequence). The CDR3 spans 15 residues. Trimming cost V 2 bases and J 5 bases; bases outside gene matches: 9. CDR3 protein: CASSLRRGTRHEQYF. The CDR3 region has the DNA TGTGCCAGCAGTTTACGCAGGGGGACGAGACACGAGCAGTACTTC.

The chain uses TRBV9 and TRBJ2-7; 10 bases map to TRBD1. This CDR3 is 16 amino acids long. The V gene's germline CDR1 is SGDLS and CDR2 YYNGEE. V was clipped by 2 bases and J by 1 base; unmatched bases: 6. CDR3 residues: CASSVSPGQGSYEQYF. Written as DNA, the CDR3 is TGTGCCAGCAGCGTTTCCCCGGGACAGGGGTCCTACGAGCAGTACTTC.

The V gene is TRBV2, the J gene TRBJ2-5, with 11 bases aligning to TRBD2. This CDR3 comprises 15 residues. Looked up from germline, CDR1 is SNHLY and CDR2 is FYNNEI. V was pared by 10 bases and J by 5 bases, with 12 bases of the junction left unmatched. The chain's CDR3 is CATQLGTSGPETQYF. The CDR3 coding sequence is TGTGCCACCCAACTCGGGACTAGCGGTCCGGAGACCCAGTACTTC.

The J gene is TRBJ1-2, the V gene TRBV28; D remains ambiguous. The CDR3 has 13 amino acids. Germline CDR1 is MDHEN and CDR2 is SYDVKM. V was clipped by 1 base and J by 6 bases, with 9 bases between them. The CDR3 DNA is TGTGCCAGCAGTTTATTGACTGCGGATGGCTACACCTTC. This sequence encodes CASSLLTADGYTF.

The rearrangement uses TRBV6-5 and TRBJ1-2; TRBD1 might be the D (5 bases). There are 16 residues in the CDR3. Trimming stripped 0 bases from V and 6 bases from J, with 17 bases between. CDR1 is MNHEY, CDR2 SVGAGI, per germline. This CDR3 is CASSYSKWGAEDGYTF. Here the CDR3 DNA reads TGTGCCAGCAGTTACTCGAAGTGGGGCGCAGAAGATGGCTACACCTTC.

A few counts support this clone. The chain is built from TRBV11-2 and TRBJ1-2, with TRBD1 matching over 7 bases. The CDR3 is made up of 15 amino acids. CDR1 SGHAT and CDR2 FQNNGV come from the germline V gene. V dropped 4 bases and J dropped 0; count of bases not matched to a gene: 5. Here the CDR3 reads CASSSPGQSNYGYTF. The CDR3 DNA is TGTGCCAGCAGCTCGCCGGGACAGTCTAACTATGGCTACACCTTC.